The table lists the clone carrying this T cell receptor beta chain with a few counts. Its target is not known. Other DNA sequences from this sample encode an identical CDR3 as well. The treatment here: oral pan-JAK inhibitor, 5-10 mg twice daily. This sample stems from a study of CD8+ T cells in alopecia areata. General study findings and limits: Tofacitinib yielded significantly lower scalp clonality and fewer expanded CD8+ clones among the top 100.

Sequencing used cDNA as its template, made by extracting RNA and reverse transcribing it. Sequencing used immunoSEQ multiplex PCR; TCRdb keeps in-frame clones, though not all of them. Of some 200,000 clones in the sample, about 57% are singletons; the top ten hold roughly 1.6%. This CDR3 is built from 11 residues. Looked up from germline, CDR1 is MNHNS and CDR2 is SASEGT. Trimming removed 4 bases from V and 4 bases from J, with 2 bases in between. The sequencing used CD4+ T cells sorted from blood, collected at week 4, from a patient treated with tofacitinib. The J gene is TRBJ1-5, the V gene TRBV6-1; D is ambiguous. The source is a human donor with alopecia areata. CDR3 residues: CASSGNQPQHF. In DNA, the CDR3 is TGTGCCAGCAGTGGGAATCAGCCCCAGCATTTT.